A single sample gave rise to the 10 T cell receptor beta chains below, sequenced in a study of blood T cell repertoires in COVID-19. Assay used: immunoSEQ multiplex PCR; TCRdb lists only in-frame clones, some missing. The sample includes over 50,000 clones, about nine tenths of them seen just once. Sequencing was carried out using peripheral blood. Source of these receptors: a middle-aged man with active COVID-19.

This sequence joins TRBV4-2 and TRBJ2-7; 9 bases agree with TRBD1. The junction had 9 bases not matched to a gene; V was cut back by 0 bases and J by 3 bases. The CDR3 is 17 amino acids. Germline V CDR1 and CDR2: LGHNA, YNFKEQ. CDR3 protein: CASSQEIGDRGNYEQYF. Written as DNA, the CDR3 is TGTGCCAGCAGCCAAGAAATTGGCGACAGGGGGAACTACGAGCAGTACTTC.

The chain has TRBV7-9 and TRBJ1-2; 9 positions agree with TRBD1. Trimming at V came to 3 bases and at J to 7 bases, leaving 0 bases not matched to a gene. Germline CDR1 is SEHNR and CDR2 is FQNEAQ (reference sequence). The CDR3 has 12 residues. CDR3 nucleotides: TGTGCCAGCAGCTTGGGACAGGGTGGCTACACCTTC. Encoded protein: CASSLGQGGYTF.

This chain joins TRBV27 and TRBJ2-7; 8 bases agree with TRBD1. The CDR3 runs to 13 residues. Germline V gives CDR1 MNHEY, CDR2 SMNVEV (reference sequence). J gave up 3 bases and V 5 bases, and 3 bases lay outside the gene matches. The CDR3 sequence: CASSRTGIYEQYF. CDR3 sequence (DNA): TGTGCCAGCAGTCGGACAGGGATCTACGAGCAGTACTTC.

V is TRBV2 and J is TRBJ2-7; 8 bases agree with TRBD1. The V and J ends lost 4 bases and 0 bases, in that order; junction bases with no gene match: 14. In germline, CDR1 is SNHLY, CDR2 FYNNEI. The length of the CDR3 is 18 residues. The CDR3 nucleotides read TGTGCCAGCAGTGCGTCGGGGACAGGCGGTTTTACCTCCTACGAGCAGTACTTC. This sequence encodes CASSASGTGGFTSYEQYF.

The chain links TRBV19 to TRBJ2-1; 7 positions agree with TRBD1. CDR3 size: 17 residues. Losses at the gene ends were 5 bases for V and 3 bases for J; bases not matched to a gene: 13. From germline, CDR1 is LNHDA and CDR2 SQIVND (reference sequence). The CDR3, as DNA: TGTGCCAGTAGTCCGGACACAGGGGATCCCGTCTACAATGAGCAGTTCTTC. It codes for CASSPDTGDPVYNEQFF. Complete variable domain (other parts from reference TRBV19 and TRBJ2-1): DGGITQSPKYLFRKEGQNVTLSCEQNLNHDAMYWYRQDPGQGLRLIYYSQIVNDFQKGDIAEGYSVSREKKESFPLTVTSAQKNPTAFYLCASSPDTGDPVYNEQFFGPGTRLTVL.

This chain uses TRBV2 with TRBJ2-5; possibly TRBD2 for D (6 bases). CDR1 is SNHLY and CDR2 is FYNNEI in the germline V gene. The V end was cut by 6 bases, the J end by 4 bases, with 18 bases between. This CDR3 is 15 amino acids long. In DNA, the CDR3 is TGTGCCAGCAGCCGCCCCGGAGGGGCTCGAGAGACCCAGTACTTC. This sequence encodes CASSRPGGARETQYF.

J is TRBJ2-1 and V is TRBV5-4; the match to TRBD1 covers 7 bases. From germline, CDR1 is SGHNT and CDR2 YYREEE (reference sequence). After removal of 4 bases from V and 9 bases from J, the junction contained 13 bases not matched to a gene. The CDR3 has 15 residues. CDR3 sequence reads: CASSPPGQRVTEQFF. CDR3 coding DNA: TGTGCCAGCAGCCCTCCGGGACAGAGAGTGACTGAGCAGTTCTTC.

The rearrangement links TRBV6-5 to TRBJ1-5; D gene unclear. V was clipped by 7 bases and J by 0 bases, with 13 bases between them. The CDR3 length is 15 residues. Germline assignment: CDR1 MNHEY and CDR2 SVGAGI. The CDR3 reads CASISRAPSNQPQHF. DNA of the CDR3: TGTGCCAGCATCTCGAGGGCCCCTAGCAATCAGCCCCAGCATTTT.

The V call is TRBV20-1, the J call TRBJ2-1; the D is unclear. Trimming pared 7 bases from V and 3 bases from J, leaving 7 bases between. CDR1 and CDR2 (germline): DFQATT, SNEGSKA (reference sequence). This CDR3 has 11 amino acids. The CDR3 loop reads CSGAIYNEQFF. The DNA for the CDR3 is TGCAGTGGCGCAATCTACAATGAGCAGTTCTTC.

The V and J genes are TRBV19 and TRBJ1-2; D gene uncertain. V was clipped by 7 bases and J by 2 bases, with 23 bases between them. The CDR3 has 17 amino acids. Germline-derived CDR1 and CDR2 are LNHDA and SQIVND (reference sequence). CDR3 sequence: CASNAGGALHYNYGYTF. The CDR3, as DNA: TGTGCCAGTAACGCGGGTGGAGCACTACATTACAACTATGGCTACACCTTC.